This is a list of T cell receptor beta chains from one sample in a study of T cells in Graves' hyperthyroidism and ophthalmopathy. TCRdb re-analysed the multiplex PCR reads in MiXCR, keeping a single row per CDR3 protein. Among some 740,000 distinct CDR3 sequences listed, roughly 15% were seen once. The sequencing input was blood. Source of these receptors: a woman between 18 and 29 years old with Graves' hyperthyroidism. Both conserved end residues are part of each CDR3. A D gene is named only where the DNA matches it firmly. Only part of the rows carry a size: once, few, many, or a class if the clone is expanded.

j_gene | d_gene | abundance | v_gene | CDR3aa | CDR3nt
TRBJ1-1 | TRBD1 | many | TRBV4-1 | CASSHGQGNTEAFF | TGCGCCAGCAGCCATGGACAGGGGAACACTGAAGCTTTCTTT
TRBJ2-2 | . | . | TRBV27 | CASRDGLSTGELFF | TGTGCCAGCAGGGATGGACTGAGCACCGGGGAGCTGTTTTTT
TRBJ2-3 | . | . | TRBV20-1 | CSWSRGSTDTQYF | TGCAGTTGGTCCCGGGGAAGCACAGATACGCAGTATTTT
TRBJ2-7 | . | few | TRBV18 | CASSPPASSYEQYF | TGTGCCAGCTCACCACCAGCCAGCTCCTACGAGCAGTACTTC
TRBJ1-5 | . | many | TRBV2 | CASSDNPIGQPQHF | TGTGCCAGCAGTGATAATCCGATCGGTCAGCCCCAGCATTTT
TRBJ2-1 | . | few | TRBV4-1 | CASSQEGVGGRRYSEQFF | TGCGCCAGCAGCCAAGAGGGGGTGGGCGGGCGCAGGTACAGTGAGCAGTTCTTC
TRBJ2-7 | . | . | TRBV7-9 | CASSLAPGPLNHEQYF | TGTGCCAGCAGCTTAGCCCCGGGACCCCTGAACCACGAGCAGTACTTC
TRBJ2-1 | TRBD2 | few | TRBV20-1 | CSAPAGGIRVEQFF | TGCAGTGCCCCAGCGGGAGGGATTCGAGTTGAGCAGTTCTTC
TRBJ2-1 | TRBD2 | . | TRBV20-1 | CSASQAGEYSAFF | TGCAGTGCTAGCCAAGCGGGAGAATATAGTGCGTTCTTC
TRBJ1-4 | . | few | TRBV7-2 | CASSRQTNEKLFF | TGTGCCAGCAGCCGCCAAACTAATGAAAAACTGTTTTTT
TRBJ2-7 | . | . | TRBV15 | CATSKAEGLHEQYF | TGTGCCACCAGCAAAGCAGAGGGCCTCCACGAGCAGTACTTC
TRBJ1-1 | . | few | TRBV4-3 | CASSQDWVNTEAFF | TGCGCCAGCAGCCAAGATTGGGTGAACACTGAAGCTTTCTTT
TRBJ1-1 | . | many | TRBV6-6 | CASSYVVQWDTEAFF | TGTGCCAGCAGTTACGTCGTCCAATGGGACACTGAAGCTTTCTTT
TRBJ2-2 | TRBD1 | many | TRBV6-5 | CASSLRGTGNTGELFF | TGTGCCAGCAGTTTACGTGGGACAGGCAACACCGGGGAGCTGTTTTTT
TRBJ2-2 | . | many | TRBV4-3 | CASRDDTGELFF | TGCGCCAGCAGGGACGACACCGGGGAGCTGTTTTTT
TRBJ2-3 | TRBD1 | . | TRBV9 | CTSSAHRGSSTDTQYF | TGTACCAGCAGCGCACACAGGGGGTCTAGCACAGATACGCAGTATTTT
TRBJ2-2 | . | . | TRBV25-1 | CASSDFGGANTGELFF | TGTGCCAGCAGTGATTTCGGTGGGGCGAACACCGGGGAGCTGTTTTTT
TRBJ2-2 | TRBD2 | . | TRBV7-3 | CASSLGGRGDTGELFF | TGTGCCAGCAGCTTAGGCGGGAGAGGGGACACCGGGGAGCTGTTTTTT
TRBJ1-2 | . | many | TRBV20-1 | CSATERTNYGYTF | TGCAGTGCCACCGAGCGGACAAACTATGGCTACACCTTC
TRBJ2-5 | TRBD2 | . | TRBV7-2 | CASSLVAGPILQETQYF | TGTGCCAGCAGCTTAGTAGCGGGTCCCATTCTTCAAGAGACCCAGTACTTC
TRBJ1-1 | TRBD1 | . | TRBV11-2 | CASSYILTGTNTEAFF | TGTGCCAGCAGCTATATACTGACAGGGACGAACACTGAAGCTTTCTTT
TRBJ2-4 | . | many | TRBV7-8 | CASSLAQAAKNIQYF | TGTGCCAGCAGCTTAGCGCAGGCAGCCAAAAACATTCAGTACTTC
TRBJ1-3 | . | few | TRBV28 | CASNLGGIGNTIYF | TGTGCCAGCAATCTCGGGGGCATTGGAAACACCATATATTTT
TRBJ1-1 | . | few | TRBV5-6 | CASSSVTVGAFF | TGTGCCAGCAGCTCGGTAACAGTCGGAGCTTTCTTT
TRBJ2-7 | TRBD1 | . | TRBV7-9 | CAGSGGQGDEQYF | TGTGCCGGCAGCGGGGGACAGGGGGACGAGCAGTACTTC
TRBJ1-1 | . | few | TRBV4-1 | CASSRLSQNTEAFF | TGCGCCAGCAGCCGCCTCTCACAGAACACTGAAGCTTTCTTT
TRBJ2-3 | TRBD1 | few | TRBV5-1 | CASSQGTGFTDTQYF | TGCGCCAGCAGCCAGGGGACAGGGTTCACAGATACGCAGTATTTT
TRBJ2-1 | TRBD2 | many | TRBV14 | CASSQLAGRDEQFF | TGTGCCAGCAGCCAACTAGCGGGAAGGGATGAGCAGTTCTTC
TRBJ2-7 | . | . | TRBV19 | CASSIVGAYEQYF | TGTGCCAGTAGTATTGTGGGTGCCTACGAGCAGTACTTC
TRBJ2-7 | TRBD2 | . | TRBV7-8 | CASSHTPWTSGHYEQYF | TGTGCCAGCAGCCACACTCCGTGGACTAGCGGCCACTACGAGCAGTACTTC
TRBJ2-1 | . | many | TRBV6-1 | CASSVTLALLMMREGNEQFF | TGTGCCAGCAGTGTCACACTAGCCCTTTTAATGATGAGAGAGGGCAATGAGCAGTTCTTC
TRBJ2-7 | TRBD1 | many | TRBV12-3/TRBV12-4 | CASSPLTGSNYEQYF | TGTGCCAGCAGTCCACTGACAGGGTCAAACTACGAGCAGTACTTC
TRBJ2-1 | TRBD2 | . | TRBV30 | CAWSYAGREGLNEQFF | TGTGCCTGGTCCTATGCCGGTCGGGAGGGCCTCAATGAGCAGTTCTTC
TRBJ1-1 | . | many | TRBV7-2 | CASSLNPRGEAFF | TGTGCCAGCAGCCTAAATCCCAGGGGAGAAGCTTTCTTT
TRBJ2-7 | . | many | TRBV7-9 | CASSLGGGSSYEQYF | TGTGCCAGCAGCTTGGGTGGAGGAAGCTCCTACGAGCAGTACTTC
TRBJ2-1 | . | . | TRBV30 | CAWSVRVLSYNEQFF | TGTGCCTGGAGTGTACGAGTACTATCCTACAATGAGCAGTTCTTC
TRBJ1-6 | . | . | TRBV12-3/TRBV12-4 | CASSFEDVVGNSPLHF | TGTGCCAGCAGTTTCGAGGACGTTGTAGGGAATTCACCCCTCCACTTT
TRBJ2-1 | . | many | TRBV7-8 | CASSLARLVNNEQFF | TGTGCCAGCAGCTTAGCCCGTTTAGTCAACAATGAGCAGTTCTTC
TRBJ2-7 | TRBD1 | . | TRBV2 | CASRNRGRGEQYF | TGTGCCAGCAGAAACAGGGGGCGAGGCGAGCAGTACTTC
TRBJ1-1 | TRBD1 | few | TRBV7-3 | CASSLIPGQPNTEAFF | TGTGCCAGCAGCTTAATTCCGGGACAGCCGAACACTGAAGCTTTCTTT